Listed below are T cell receptor beta chains from one sample, sequenced in a study of blood T cell repertoires in COVID-19. Here immunoSEQ multiplex PCR was the method, and the copy in TCRdb shows in-frame clones only, minus some. The table lists under 300,000 clones, 70% to 90% of them singletons. Sequencing was performed on PBMCs or T cells enriched from blood (not recorded which). The receptor set was obtained from a woman in her 50s who had been exposed to COVID-19. Both conserved end residues are part of each CDR3.

J: TRBJ2-2; V: TRBV10-3; CDR3: CATLGGGELFF
J: TRBJ2-5; V: TRBV15; CDR3: CATSRDSWETQYF
J: TRBJ1-5; V: TRBV29-1; CDR3: CSVGGSNQPQHF
J: TRBJ1-6; V: TRBV5-1; CDR3: CASSEFGDRINSPLHF
J: TRBJ2-6; V: TRBV29-1; CDR3: CSVEVAGANVLTF
J: TRBJ2-3; V: TRBV19; CDR3: CASSIFSGGSRTDTQYF
J: TRBJ1-5; V: TRBV6-6; CDR3: CATGQTPNQPQHF
J: TRBJ1-6; V: TRBV5-1; CDR3: CASSLVWEGNGSPLHF
J: TRBJ2-1; V: TRBV11-2; CDR3: CASSRYTRQGRDEQFF
J: TRBJ2-7; V: TRBV11-2; CDR3: CASSFQGLETYEQYF
J: TRBJ1-4; V: TRBV27; CDR3: CASSPWGVANEKLFF
J: TRBJ1-1; V: TRBV29-1; CDR3: CSVSQGRAEAFF
J: TRBJ2-3; V: TRBV10-3; CDR3: CATSPPRGGENTDTQYF
J: TRBJ2-7; V: TRBV27; CDR3: CASSLSFEEGWEREQYF
J: TRBJ1-1; V: TRBV5-1; CDR3: CASSLVGGLSAEAFF
J: TRBJ1-4; V: TRBV7-9; CDR3: CASSLSGQRRKLFF
J: TRBJ1-6; V: TRBV4-1; CDR3: CASRGGVQARSPLHF
J: TRBJ2-3; V: TRBV28; CDR3: CASSLYRDRVRDTQYF
J: TRBJ1-4; V: TRBV4-2; CDR3: CASSQEPGANEKLFF
J: TRBJ2-3; V: TRBV27; CDR3: CASSLWGGRDTQYF
J: TRBJ2-1; V: TRBV28; CDR3: CASSLILAGGNEQFF
J: TRBJ2-2; V: TRBV2; CDR3: CASRTDLASGGPKGGELFF
J: TRBJ2-1; V: TRBV6-5; CDR3: CASSGGTPYNEQFF
J: TRBJ1-5; V: TRBV3-1/TRBV3-2; CDR3: CASSQGQGAGQPQHF
J: TRBJ2-2; V: TRBV4-3; CDR3: CASSHRVGELFF
J: TRBJ1-2; V: TRBV12-3/TRBV12-4; CDR3: CASSPGGGYTF
J: TRBJ1-6; V: TRBV6-2/TRBV6-3; CDR3: CASSSDSSYNSPLHF
J: TRBJ1-5; V: TRBV3-1/TRBV3-2; CDR3: CASSPSGQGNQPQHF
J: TRBJ1-4; V: TRBV6-4; CDR3: CASSDLPGQVTNEKLFF
J: TRBJ1-1; V: TRBV12-3/TRBV12-4; CDR3: CASITGRKPAFF
J: TRBJ1-1; V: TRBV10-2; CDR3: CASSDVGLKAFF
J: TRBJ2-1; V: TRBV6-1; CDR3: CASSERVGGNEQFF
J: TRBJ1-1; V: TRBV10-3; CDR3: CAISEEPQGRSEAFF
J: TRBJ1-5; V: TRBV2; CDR3: CASSEAQGGNQPQHF
J: TRBJ2-7; V: TRBV5-1; CDR3: CASSFLGLAENEQYF
J: TRBJ2-6; V: TRBV30; CDR3: CAWSVPSSGANVLTF
J: TRBJ1-5; V: TRBV10-2; CDR3: CASSSAGMGQPQHF
J: TRBJ1-6; V: TRBV6-5; CDR3: CASSYSGDSPLHF
J: TRBJ1-5; V: TRBV5-4; CDR3: CASSLAGTAKWKFNQPQHF
J: TRBJ1-4; V: TRBV28; CDR3: CASSPGGANEKLFF